Listed below are T cell receptor beta chains from one sample, sequenced in a study of cytomegalovirus exposure and HLA in healthy donors. Sequencing was performed with immunoSEQ multiplex PCR; in TCRdb, only in-frame clones are kept and a portion is missing. The sample yields some 130,000 clones, around 85% seen once. Sequenced sample: PBMCs. These receptors were obtained from a woman younger than 45 in good health and CMV-seropositive. CDR3s include the opening cysteine and the closing phenylalanine or tryptophan. D genes are given only for firm matches. Only some rows state a clone size, as once, few, many or a class for expanded clones.

- TRBJ1-6 17 TRBV5-1 TRBD1 CASSLGTGGSYNSPLHF TGCGCCAGCAGCTTGGGTACAGGGGGCTCCTATAATTCACCCCTCCACTTT
few TRBJ1-4 14 TRBV4-1 - CASSQGLTNEKLFF TGCGCCAGCAGCCAAGGACTGACTAATGAAAAACTGTTTTTT
- TRBJ1-2 18 TRBV28 - CASSLMVSAGGEGYGYTF TGTGCCAGCAGTTTAATGGTATCGGCCGGTGGGGAGGGCTATGGCTACACCTTC
- TRBJ2-5 15 TRBV5-4 TRBD2 CASSGIAGVQETQYF TGTGCCAGCAGCGGAATAGCGGGAGTTCAAGAGACCCAGTACTTC
- TRBJ1-1 11 TRBV5-4 - CASSFGAEAFF TGTGCCAGCAGCTTCGGAGCTGAAGCTTTCTTT
- TRBJ2-1 19 TRBV9 TRBD2 CASSVQPSGLAGFYNEQFF TGTGCCAGCAGCGTCCAACCTTCAGGACTAGCGGGATTTTACAATGAGCAGTTCTTC
- TRBJ2-1 15 TRBV9 TRBD2 CASSVALAGVDEQFF TGTGCCAGCAGCGTAGCACTAGCGGGAGTAGATGAGCAGTTCTTC
- TRBJ2-1 16 TRBV5-1 TRBD1 CASSLVVGTGTNEQFF TGCGCCAGCAGCTTGGTTGTCGGGACAGGGACCAATGAGCAGTTCTTC
- TRBJ2-7 15 TRBV5-6 TRBD1 CASSLAGDRDYEQYF TGTGCCAGCAGCTTGGCCGGGGACAGGGACTACGAGCAGTACTTC
- TRBJ1-2 15 TRBV14 - CASSPGMGVDYGYTF TGTGCCAGCAGCCCCGGTATGGGAGTGGACTATGGCTACACCTTC
- TRBJ1-2 16 TRBV30 - CAWSVGGPTGIRGYTF TGTGCCTGGAGTGTAGGAGGTCCTACAGGGATCCGTGGCTACACCTTC
- TRBJ2-3 12 TRBV9 - CASSFSGDTQYF TGTGCCAGCAGCTTTAGTGGAGATACGCAGTATTTT
- TRBJ2-5 13 TRBV2 - CASSPDSQETQYF TGTGCCAGCAGTCCGGACAGCCAAGAGACCCAGTACTTC
- TRBJ1-2 14 TRBV19 TRBD1 CASSARDRLYGYTF TGTGCCAGTAGTGCTCGGGACAGATTATATGGCTACACCTTC
- TRBJ1-5 15 TRBV2 - CASSFLREEGQPQHF TGTGCCAGCAGTTTCCTTAGGGAGGAGGGACAGCCCCAGCATTTT
- TRBJ1-2 15 TRBV2 TRBD1 CASSEKGQGGYGYTF TGTGCCAGCAGTGAGAAGGGACAGGGGGGCTATGGCTACACCTTC
few TRBJ2-7 14 TRBV6-6 - CASSSSGTSYEQYF TGTGCCAGCAGTTCAAGCGGTACCTCCTACGAGCAGTACTTC
- TRBJ1-4 17 TRBV27 - CASSLSDGAGEDEKLFF TGTGCCAGCAGTTTATCAGATGGAGCCGGAGAGGATGAAAAACTGTTTTTT
- TRBJ2-5 13 TRBV6-4 - CASSAQGGETQYF TGTGCCAGCAGTGCACAGGGTGGCGAGACCCAGTACTTC
- TRBJ1-1 15 TRBV6-6 TRBD1 CASTPHRGMNTEAFF TGTGCCAGCACCCCTCACAGGGGGATGAACACTGAAGCTTTCTTT
- TRBJ1-1 15 TRBV5-1 TRBD1 CASSLPTGVDTEAFF TGCGCCAGCAGCTTGCCTACAGGGGTGGACACTGAAGCTTTCTTT
- TRBJ1-1 14 TRBV28 - CASPPRGGNTEAFF TGTGCCAGCCCTCCGCGGGGAGGGAACACTGAAGCTTTCTTT